Sequencing of this TCR beta chain was carried out in a study of blood T cell repertoires in COVID-19. Seattle's enrolled individuals joined amid active infection and were then monitored longitudinally. Study processing details: Amplification of reference gene primers was used by the study to estimate nucleated cell counts. Measured with immunoSEQ multiplex PCR; TCRdb has only the in-frame clones, and not every one. That table supplies the V and J calls and clone size; D and trimming were determined from the DNA. The sample shows 68,000 or so clones, 87% of them seen only once. Sequences were obtained from peripheral blood. The receptor was derived from a woman aged 50 to 60 with COVID-19, enrolled during active disease.

CDR3 protein: CASSLSGGTAYEQYF. In DNA, the CDR3 is TGCGCCAGCAGCTTGTCCGGAGGAACAGCCTACGAGCAGTACTTC. The chain couples TRBV5-1 to TRBJ2-7, with D perhaps matching TRBD2 (5 bases). The V end was cut by 1 base, the J end by 2 bases, with 13 bases between. Germline V gene data show CDR1 as SGHRS and CDR2 as YFSETQ. The CDR3 totals 15 residues.